A single sample is the source of the 29 T cell receptor beta chains below, sequenced in a study of T cells after yellow fever vaccination. TCRdb passed the 5' RACE reads through MiXCR, listing each CDR3 protein once. This repertoire shows about 68,000 distinct CDR3 sequences, just over 6.5% found once; its top ten account for more than 35%. Sample: CD8+ T cells sorted from PBMCs, taken 35 to 50 days after the first yellow fever vaccination. The receptors here all came from a man between 18 and 35 years old who received the YFV17D yellow fever vaccine.

This clonotype was observed at least ten times. The chain is built from TRBV6-2 or TRBV6-3 and TRBJ2-2; possible D gene TRBD1, 6 bases. V lost 2 bases and J lost 1, with 14 bases in between. The CDR3 runs to 17 residues. Germline CDR1 reads MNHEY; CDR2 reads SVGEGT. The CDR3 sequence is CASSYLPSTGNTGELFF. The CDR3 DNA is TGTGCCAGCAGTTACCTCCCGTCGACAGGGAACACCGGGGAGCTGTTTTTT.

This clonotype has only a few counts. At one boundary the junction diverges from the germline segment, which might be a read error. The chain carries TRBV29-1 and TRBJ1-2; D uncertain. This CDR3 has 9 amino acids. Per the germline V gene, CDR1 is SQVTM and CDR2 is ANQGSEA. CDR3 residues: CSVVVHRPF. The DNA of the CDR3 is TGCAGCGTTGTGGTGCACCGCCCCTTC.

This clonotype was recorded at least ten times. The chain combines TRBV4-1 with TRBJ2-1; D ambiguous. The germline V gene has CDR1 MGHRA and CDR2 YSYEKL. The CDR3 loop spans 18 amino acids. The V end lost 4 bases, the J end lost 3 bases, and 22 bases lay between the germline ends. Here the CDR3 DNA reads TGCGCCAGCAGCCCCAAGCTAAACTCTGGGAACCGCTACAATGAGCAGTTCTTC. Translated, it gives CASSPKLNSGNRYNEQFF.

The V call is TRBV23-1, the J call TRBJ1-3; D ambiguous. TRBV23-1 counts as an open reading frame of uncertain function. The CDR3 has 11 residues. With 9 bases removed from V and 0 bases from J, the gap between germline ends came to 3 bases. The DNA of the CDR3 is TGCGCCAGGAGCTCTGGAAACACCATATATTTT. It is translated as CARSSGNTIYF.

This clonotype occurred many times. The V gene is TRBV4-3, the J gene TRBJ1-2, with D possibly being TRBD1 (5 bases). The CDR3 contains 16 residues. Germline V gene lookup returns CDR1 LGHNA and CDR2 YSLEER. V was clipped by 0 bases and J by 7 bases, with 18 bases between them. CDR3 nucleotides: TGCGCCAGCAGCCAAGACAGTCGGGGGGGGTCCAGTGGCTACACCTTC. Translation gives CASSQDSRGGSSGYTF.

This clonotype turned up a few times. In nucleotides, the CDR3 is TGCGCCAGCAGCGCTCCGGGACTAACTACAGATACGCAGTATTTT. Encoded protein: CASSAPGLTTDTQYF. The chain carries TRBV5-1 and TRBJ2-3; the match to TRBD2 covers 7 bases. The germline CDR1 and CDR2 sequences are SGHRS and YFSETQ. The CDR3 is 15 residues long. V lost 4 bases to trimming and J lost 3 bases; unmatched junction nucleotides: 8.

In this sample, this clonotype turned up many times. The rearrangement links TRBV7-9 to TRBJ1-1; the match to TRBD1 covers 7 bases. This CDR3 is 15 amino acids long. Looked up from germline, CDR1 is SEHNR and CDR2 is FQNEAQ (reference sequence). V lost 5 bases, J lost 0 bases, and 6 bases stayed unmatched. The CDR3 nucleotides read TGTGCCAGCAGCCATACAGGGGCCCTGAACACTGAAGCTTTCTTT. It is translated as CASSHTGALNTEAFF.

Points on this clonotype: One end of the junction fails to match germline, which may point to a read error. The genes are TRBV7-9 and TRBJ2-2; TRBD1 aligns across 7 bases. The CDR3 length is 10 residues. Germline CDR1 reads SEHNR; CDR2 reads FQNEAQ (reference sequence). The CDR3, as DNA: TGTGCCAGCAGCTTTGGGACAGCCTATTTT. This sequence encodes CASSFGTAYF.

This clonotype was seen ten or more times. The V call is TRBV25-1, the J call TRBJ1-4; 9 bases fit TRBD1. This CDR3 contains 14 residues. Germline V CDR1 and CDR2: MGHDK, SYGVNS. The V and J ends lost 4 bases and 7 bases, in that order; junction bases with no gene match: 4. The DNA for the CDR3 is TGTGCCAGCAGTGGGGACAGGGAGGTTGAAAAACTGTTTTTT. This gives the protein CASSGDREVEKLFF. Full variable domain (remainder filled in from reference TRBV25-1 and TRBJ1-4): EADIYQTPRYLVIGTGKKITLECSQTMGHDKMYWYQQDPGMELHLIHYSYGVNSTEKGDLSSESTVSRIRTEHFPLTLESARPSHTSQYLCASSGDREVEKLFFGSGTQLSVL.

This clonotype was observed a few times. This chain joins TRBV20-1 and TRBJ1-1, with D unclear. Germline-derived CDR1 and CDR2 are DFQATT and SNEGSKA (reference sequence). V was clipped by 0 bases and J by 0 bases, with 8 bases between them. The CDR3 is 14 residues long. CDR3 DNA: TGCAGTGCTAGAGATCCGGGGATGAACACTGAAGCTTTCTTT. Its translation: CSARDPGMNTEAFF.

This clonotype was observed many times. CDR3 in DNA: TGTGCCAGCAGTTTCGCAGGGGGTACCGGGGAGCTGTTTTTT. Protein: CASSFAGGTGELFF. The chain is built from TRBV12-3 or TRBV12-4 and TRBJ2-2, with 7 bases identical to TRBD1. This CDR3 has 14 residues. J lost 5 bases, V lost 3 bases, and 3 bases had no gene match.

The sample holds many counts of this clonotype. This chain joins TRBV7-9 and TRBJ2-1; D might be TRBD1 (6 bases). Germline V lookup: CDR1 SEHNR, CDR2 FQNEAQ (reference sequence). V gave up 11 bases and J gave up 2 bases, with 16 bases separating them. CDR3 size: 14 residues. CDR3 sequence (DNA): TGTGCCGGAAGCAGGGGAGCTACCTACAATGAGCAGTTCTTC. This codes for CAGSRGATYNEQFF. The whole variable domain, remainder taken from reference TRBV7-9 and TRBJ2-1, is DTGVSQNPRHKITKRGQNVTFRCDPISEHNRLYWYRQTLGQGPEFLTYFQNEAQLEKSRLLSDRFSAERPKGSFSTLEIQRTEQGDSAMYLCAGSRGATYNEQFFGPGTRLTVL.

This clonotype has ten or more counts. This sequence joins TRBV7-2 and TRBJ2-1; 11 bases fit TRBD1. The CDR3 runs to 15 residues. Germline V lookup: CDR1 SGHTA, CDR2 FQGNSA. V gave up 5 bases and J gave up 10 bases; unmatched junction bases: 10. The CDR3 sequence is CASSPSGDRGSEQFF. CDR3 DNA sequence: TGTGCCAGCAGCCCCTCCGGGGACAGGGGGAGCGAGCAGTTCTTC.

Only a few counts were recorded for this clonotype. The V call is TRBV4-1, the J call TRBJ2-7; weak D call: TRBD1 (5 bases). V lost 0 bases and J lost 2, with 8 bases in between. Germline loops: CDR1 MGHRA, CDR2 YSYEKL. The length of the CDR3 is 14 residues. The CDR3 sequence is CASSQEARAYEQYF. The CDR3 bases are TGCGCCAGCAGCCAAGAGGCCAGGGCCTACGAGCAGTACTTC.

This clonotype was seen at least ten times. The chain joins TRBV4-3 to TRBJ2-3; D perhaps matches TRBD2 (5 bases). The CDR3 loop spans 17 amino acids. V dropped 1 base and J dropped 0 bases, with 14 bases sitting between them. Germline V gene data show CDR1 as LGHNA and CDR2 as YSLEER. Written as DNA, the CDR3 is TGCGCCAGCAGCCAAGTCGGCGGGTTCGCTAGCACAGATACGCAGTATTTT. Residues: CASSQVGGFASTDTQYF.

This clonotype was recorded many times. The gene calls are TRBV6-5 and TRBJ1-1, with D maybe TRBD1 (5 bases). Trimming left V 2 bases short and J 1 base short, with 8 bases between. The germline CDR1 and CDR2 sequences are MNHEY and SVGAGI. The CDR3 length is 14 residues. In nucleotides, the CDR3 is TGTGCCAGCAGTTACCGACAGTGGAACACTGAAGCTTTCTTT. Translated: CASSYRQWNTEAFF.

This clonotype was picked up many times. The J gene is TRBJ2-5, the V gene TRBV25-1; D is undetermined. V was shortened by 8 bases and J by 2 bases, with 6 bases between the two germline ends. Germline-derived CDR1 and CDR2 are MGHDK and SYGVNS. This CDR3 is built from 11 residues. In nucleotides, the CDR3 is TGTGCCAGCGGGTCTCAAGAGACCCAGTACTTC. This sequence encodes CASGSQETQYF.

The CDR3 sequence: CASSIFGMNTEAFF. As DNA, the CDR3 is TGTGCCAGTAGTATATTTGGAATGAACACTGAAGCTTTCTTT. V usage is TRBV19 and J usage is TRBJ1-1, with no clear D. In germline, CDR1 is LNHDA, CDR2 SQIVND (reference sequence). The V end lost 2 bases, the J end lost 0 bases, and 7 bases lay between the germline ends. There are 14 residues in the CDR3.

This clonotype was recorded many times. The chain carries TRBV7-2 and TRBJ2-2, with D uncertain. Deletions cut 3 bases from V and 7 bases from J, with 6 bases between. Germline CDR1 SGHTA, CDR2 FQGNSA. The CDR3 covers 12 residues. CDR3 amino acids: CASSFSSGELFF. The CDR3 bases are TGTGCCAGCAGCTTTTCTAGCGGGGAGCTGTTTTTT.

This clonotype was observed at least ten times. The genes are TRBV7-9 and TRBJ2-2; 9 nucleotides match TRBD2. CDR1 SEHNR and CDR2 FQNEAQ come from the germline V gene (reference sequence). CDR3 length equals 17 residues. Trimming cost V 4 bases and J 9 bases; bases outside gene matches: 15. In nucleotides, the CDR3 is TGTGCCAGCAGCTCAAGAGGTCTGCGGGGGGGCGAAAGGGAGCTGTTTTTT. Protein: CASSSRGLRGGERELFF.

This clonotype was recorded at least ten times. The genes are TRBV4-1 and TRBJ2-1, with D tentatively TRBD1 (5 bases). V lost 1 base to trimming and J lost 8 bases, with 12 bases between them. Germline V CDR1 and CDR2: MGHRA, YSYEKL. The CDR3 sequence is 14 residues long. The CDR3 region is CASSQVVRGYEQFF. The CDR3 coding sequence is TGCGCCAGCAGCCAAGTCGTAAGGGGCTATGAGCAGTTCTTC.

On this clonotype: This may stem from a read error, because a much larger clone lies one nucleotide away. The chain is built from TRBV3-1 and TRBJ2-5, with 10 nucleotides matching TRBD2. The V gene end was trimmed by 4 bases and the J gene end by 5 bases; junction bases not matched to a gene: 10. This CDR3 has 16 residues. Germline V lookup: CDR1 LGHDT, CDR2 YNNKEL (reference sequence). CDR3 nucleotides: TGTGCCAGCAGCCCGTGGACTAGCGGATCGCACGAGACCCAGTACTTC. Its translation is CASSPWTSGSHETQYF.

This clonotype occurred many times. The chain has TRBV4-2 and TRBJ1-2, with a tentative D call TRBD1 (6 bases). V lost 1 base and J 6 bases, leaving 12 bases between the germline ends. Germline CDR1 and CDR2: LGHNA and YNFKEQ. The CDR3 is made up of 14 amino acids. CDR3 in amino acids: CASSQGSGGNGYTF. DNA of the CDR3: TGTGCCAGCAGCCAAGGTTCGGGGGGCAATGGCTACACCTTC.

This clonotype was recorded at least ten times. The chain has TRBV7-9 and TRBJ2-1; 7 bases map to TRBD1. This CDR3 has 15 residues. V gave up 8 bases and J gave up 4 bases; unmatched junction bases: 11. Germline-derived CDR1 and CDR2 are SEHNR and FQNEAQ (reference sequence). CDR3 residues: CASGTARTPYNEQFF. The CDR3 DNA sequence: TGTGCCAGCGGGACAGCTCGAACCCCTTACAATGAGCAGTTCTTC. Complete variable domain (other parts from reference TRBV7-9 and TRBJ2-1): DTGVSQNPRHKITKRGQNVTFRCDPISEHNRLYWYRQTLGQGPEFLTYFQNEAQLEKSRLLSDRFSAERPKGSFSTLEIQRTEQGDSAMYLCASGTARTPYNEQFFGPGTRLTVL.

This clonotype appeared many times. The gene calls are TRBV24-1 and TRBJ2-1; D is uncertain. Trimming shortened V by 9 bases and J by 3 bases, and 11 bases separated the two germline ends. The CDR3 has 13 residues. Germline CDR1 KGHDR, CDR2 SFDVKD. The CDR3 nucleotides read TGTGCCACCGCGCGGAGCTTCTACAATGAGCAGTTCTTC. This codes for CATARSFYNEQFF.

At least ten counts were recorded for this clonotype. The chain uses TRBV20-1 and TRBJ2-5; D gene unclear. CDR1 and CDR2 from the germline V gene are DFQATT and SNEGSKA (reference sequence). V dropped 0 bases and J dropped 5 bases, with 16 bases sitting between them. This CDR3 spans 15 amino acids. This CDR3 is CSARDQWATRETQYF. CDR3 bases: TGCAGTGCTAGAGATCAGTGGGCCACGAGGGAGACCCAGTACTTC.

This clonotype showed up many times. The rearrangement links TRBV12-3 or TRBV12-4 to TRBJ2-1; D is possibly TRBD1 (6 bases). The V end was cut by 2 bases, the J end by 8 bases, with 13 bases between. The CDR3 loop spans 14 amino acids. In DNA form, the CDR3 reads TGTGCCAGCAGTTTAAATAACAGGGACCATGAGCAGTTCTTC. Translating gives CASSLNNRDHEQFF.

This clonotype was seen more than once but under ten times. V is TRBV14 and J is TRBJ2-7; 7 positions match TRBD1. Per germline, CDR1 SGHDN and CDR2 FVKESK. This CDR3 comprises 15 residues. V dropped 4 bases and J dropped 7; count of bases not matched to a gene: 13. CDR3 nucleotide sequence: TGTGCCAGCAGCCGTACAGGGGAAGGGGTCGAGGAGCAGTACTTC. Its protein product is CASSRTGEGVEEQYF.

This clonotype was counted ten times or more. The V call is TRBV25-1, the J call TRBJ2-5; TRBD1 is a possible D gene (5 bases). Germline V gives CDR1 MGHDK, CDR2 SYGVNS. Trimming left V 0 bases short and J 2 bases short, with 7 bases between. The CDR3 runs to 14 residues. CDR3 sequence: CASSEYREQETQYF. CDR3 DNA: TGTGCCAGCAGTGAATACAGGGAACAAGAGACCCAGTACTTC.